The sample holds one count of the clone carrying this T cell receptor beta chain. Its antigen is undetermined. V lost 3 bases and J lost 0; bases outside the gene matches: 7. Germline CDR1 reads SGHNT; CDR2 reads YYREEE (reference sequence). CDR3 size: 16 residues. The data are from a study of cytomegalovirus exposure and HLA in healthy donors. Findings and limits, study-wide: Most sequenced TCRs were rare (though some public TCRs occurred in many donors). High sensitivity and specificity were reportedly achieved when the classifier diagnosed cytomegalovirus status.

Some clones are missing from TCRdb's copy, which holds only in-frame ones; the method was immunoSEQ multiplex PCR. This table holds 260,000 or so clones, 85% to 90% found once. Specimen: PBMCs. The rearrangement links TRBV5-4 to TRBJ1-1, with 8 bases identical to TRBD1. This clonotype was sampled from a woman aged 18-29 years in good health and CMV-seronegative. For the CDR3, the DNA is TGTGCCAGCAGCTCGCCGAAGGACAGGGTGAACACTGAAGCTTTCTTT. This gives the protein CASSSPKDRVNTEAFF.